A selection of T cell receptor beta chains follows, all from one sample in a study of neurological immune-mediated disorders. From the 5' RACE reads, TCRdb called clonotypes with MiXCR, one entry per CDR3 protein. Of some 37,000 distinct CDR3 sequences listed, about 4.8% are singletons. The sample was CD4+ T cells from blood. These receptors originate from a man younger than 30 in good health. Both conserved end residues are part of each CDR3. The D gene is left open where the match is weak. The size field reads once, few, many or a size class.

v_gene: TRBV5-1; abundance: many; j_gene: TRBJ2-7; d_gene: NA; CDR3aa: CASSLDHGSREQYF; CDR3nt: TGCGCCAGCAGCTTGGATCACGGTTCGCGGGAGCAGTACTTC
v_gene: TRBV5-1; abundance: many; j_gene: TRBJ1-4; d_gene: NA; CDR3aa: CASSTTTRGEKLFF; CDR3nt: TGCGCCAGCAGCACGACCACAAGAGGGGAAAAACTGTTTTTT
v_gene: TRBV27; abundance: many; j_gene: TRBJ2-3; d_gene: TRBD1; CDR3aa: CASSYTGGMDTQYF; CDR3nt: TGTGCCAGCAGTTACACAGGGGGGATGGATACGCAGTATTTT
v_gene: TRBV11-2; abundance: many; j_gene: TRBJ1-1; d_gene: NA; CDR3aa: CASSPATEAFF; CDR3nt: TGTGCCAGCAGCCCGGCCACTGAAGCTTTCTTT
v_gene: TRBV12-3/TRBV12-4; abundance: many; j_gene: TRBJ2-5; d_gene: NA; CDR3aa: CASSFTDQETQYF; CDR3nt: TGTGCCAGCAGTTTTACGGACCAAGAGACCCAGTACTTC
v_gene: TRBV5-1; abundance: medium-sized; j_gene: TRBJ2-2; d_gene: NA; CDR3aa: CASTRDTGELFF; CDR3nt: TGCGCCAGCACGAGAGACACCGGGGAGCTGTTTTTT
v_gene: TRBV5-1; abundance: many; j_gene: TRBJ2-7; d_gene: TRBD2; CDR3aa: CASSPTGTGGYEQYF; CDR3nt: TGCGCCAGCAGCCCGACCGGGACGGGGGGCTACGAGCAGTACTTC
v_gene: TRBV7-9; abundance: many; j_gene: TRBJ1-2; d_gene: NA; CDR3aa: CASSRWGSNYGYTF; CDR3nt: TGTGCCAGCAGCCGTTGGGGGTCTAACTATGGCTACACCTTC
v_gene: TRBV7-2; abundance: many; j_gene: TRBJ1-4; d_gene: TRBD1; CDR3aa: CASSSDRGTGSPNEKLFF; CDR3nt: TGTGCCAGCAGCTCGGATCGTGGGACAGGGTCCCCTAATGAAAAACTGTTTTTT
v_gene: TRBV6-6; abundance: many; j_gene: TRBJ2-3; d_gene: NA; CDR3aa: CASSYGYGGDTQYF; CDR3nt: TGTGCCAGCAGTTACGGGTACGGAGGGGATACGCAGTATTTT
v_gene: TRBV12-3/TRBV12-4; abundance: many; j_gene: TRBJ2-7; d_gene: TRBD2; CDR3aa: CASRLQTSGAAEQYF; CDR3nt: TGTGCCAGCAGACTCCAGACTAGCGGGGCCGCCGAGCAGTACTTC
v_gene: TRBV4-1; abundance: many; j_gene: TRBJ1-2; d_gene: TRBD1; CDR3aa: CASSQVGTGVSYGYTF; CDR3nt: TGCGCCAGCAGCCAAGTGGGGACAGGGGTCAGCTATGGCTACACCTTC
v_gene: TRBV20-1; abundance: many; j_gene: TRBJ2-7; d_gene: NA; CDR3aa: CSALSGGMGTYEQYF; CDR3nt: TGCAGTGCTCTCAGTGGGGGTATGGGGACTTACGAGCAGTACTTC
v_gene: TRBV7-9; abundance: few; j_gene: TRBJ2-4; d_gene: TRBD1; CDR3aa: CASSSGQGLAKNIQYF; CDR3nt: TGTGCCAGCAGCTCAGGACAGGGCCTCGCCAAAAACATTCAGTACTTC
v_gene: TRBV11-2; abundance: many; j_gene: TRBJ1-1; d_gene: NA; CDR3aa: CASSAQAGHLNTEAFF; CDR3nt: TGTGCCAGCAGCGCGCAAGCCGGACACTTAAACACTGAAGCTTTCTTT
v_gene: TRBV5-1; abundance: many; j_gene: TRBJ1-2; d_gene: NA; CDR3aa: CASSQTAAYGYTF; CDR3nt: TGCGCCAGCAGCCAGACAGCTGCGTATGGCTACACCTTC